The clone carrying this T cell receptor beta chain appeared a few times. The sample originates from a study of cytomegalovirus exposure and HLA in healthy donors. The CDR3 sequence is 14 residues long. J was trimmed by 2 bases and V by 4 bases; bases with no gene match: 4. Germline CDR1 and CDR2: MNHEY and SVGAGI. PCR primers comprised 60 Vbeta and 13 Jbeta primers. Sequencing was performed with immunoSEQ multiplex PCR; in TCRdb, only in-frame clones are kept and a portion is missing. The sample shows more than 140,000 clones, roughly 85% of them seen only once. This chain uses TRBV6-5 with TRBJ2-7; TRBD2 aligns across 8 bases. Material: PBMCs. The TCR was taken from a male donor in good health and CMV-seronegative. CDR3 sequence (DNA): TGTGCCAGCAGTTTGAGCGGGAGTCCCTACGAGCAGTACTTC. Protein: CASSLSGSPYEQYF.